This T cell receptor beta chain came from a study of cytomegalovirus exposure and HLA in healthy donors (dated by TCRdb to the late 2010s). Background for the entire study: An earlier analysis of some 600 of the donors reported over 250 Gb of sequence data and 117 million unique TCR beta sequences obtained from 150 million to 200 million T cells. An early release that covered about 640 HLA-typed donors contained around 330 gigabases of sequencing data and tens of millions of unique TCR sequences. Of the roughly 420 genotyped donors, 65% to 90% were placed in the genetic ancestry cluster associated with self-reported Caucasian donors. The study aimed to test whether signatures of past pathogen exposure could be identified by cataloging public T cell receptors. Using immunosequencing, the study profiled T cell repertoires from 550 to 750 subjects and related those repertoires to cytomegalovirus serostatus. Besides the first cohort of 666 subjects, a separate validation cohort made up of 90 to 150 different subjects was used. High-throughput TCR immunosequencing, statistical association of individual TCRs with disease status, and machine learning were combined to predict cytomegalovirus infection status. To study patterns of TCR occurrence, a later analysis re-analyzed previously published TCR beta repertoires from 700 or so donors and added high-resolution HLA genotyping. In the later analysis, no new phenotypic data were used to find candidate immune exposures; instead, reliance was placed on TCR beta sequences and their occurrence across donors. An earlier analysis of 587 of the donors used high-throughput TCR beta sequencing to judge whether each TCR beta V gene segment behaved as functional or pseudogenic. Donor age, sex, ethnicity and CMV serostatus were compiled together with the repertoire data. Genome-wide SNP genotypes for about 65% of the 666 donors were used in a later genetic analysis, which treated that subset as a discovery cohort. All discovery cohort repertoires had been generated on a single sequencing platform. HLA typing covered class I and class II loci at four-digit resolution. The number of donors typed differed by locus, with about 629-630 for A, B, C, DRB1 and DQB1, more than 500 for DQA1, some 570 for DPA1, and 472 for DPB1. About 5 DR-DQ haplotypes were handled as single units for association and clustering, since linkage in the cohort was strong. On average, approximately 250,000 unique TCR beta nucleotide sequences were sequenced per donor among more than 350 genotyped donors of the cohort, with around 19% of those sequences being non-productive.

The germline V gene (reference sequence) supplies CDR1 SGHAT and CDR2 FQDESV. Ends trimmed: V by 5 bases, J by 2 bases; bases unmatched to a gene: 6. The CDR3 goes from the cysteine to the phenylalanine over 15 residues. CDR3 DNA is the only sequence kept; it has 45 bases, read in frame from the first base. The library was made by the immunoSEQ multiplex PCR assay. For the multiplex PCR, a mixture combining 60 forward primers for TCR Vbeta segments and 13 reverse primers for TCR Jbeta segments was used. Amplification of the CDR3 region of rearranged TCR beta genes was performed with a multiplex PCR assay on genomic DNA. On the Illumina HiSeq System, the amplified TCR beta libraries were sequenced as 87-base-pair reads. From the authors' description of their analysis: In a later analysis, some 80 million unique TCR beta chains were counted across the 500 to 700 repertoires, and approximately 9.9 million of these chains were shared by at least two donors. To remove PCR and sequencing errors, raw reads were error-corrected and collapsed into unique sequences using a nearest-neighbor algorithm that merged closely related sequences. To assign V, D and J gene segments, CDR3 sequences were aligned to IMGT reference sequences. For a sequence to be retained, a match of at least six nucleotides was required to both a V gene segment and a J gene segment. Rearrangements were classified as productive when the CDR3 lacked stop codons and remained in frame with V and J, and all other rearrangements were classified as non-productive. Following IMGT convention, CDR3 was defined as the stretch from the second conserved V-encoded cysteine up to the conserved J-encoded phenylalanine. In an earlier analysis of more than 550 of the donors, sequences lacking an unambiguous match to a single V gene segment were excluded. An earlier analysis of 587 of the donors classified V segments as functional when productive rearrangements were above 56.7% and as segregating when the standard deviation between donors was above 5%. A statistical classification framework was built to diagnose cytomegalovirus status from the catalog of TCR beta chain sequences. In a later analysis, V and J genes were assigned by comparing TCR nucleotide sequences against IMGT/GENE-DB human TR gene sequences. In a later analysis, CDR3 sequences and most-parsimonious VDJ recombination scenarios were assigned using the TCRdist pipeline. In a later analysis, every TCR beta chain was defined by the combination of its CDR3 amino acid sequence and its V-gene family, and reads without a unique V-gene family were dropped. As a way to deal with suspected cross-contamination and a sequencing artifact, a later analysis dropped hundreds of nucleotide sequences that were highly shared and had low generation probability. In a later analysis, a clonal expansion index was calculated for each public chain from normalized within-repertoire ranks of inferred template counts. Generation probabilities in a later analysis came from a VDJ recombination model fitted to out-of-frame rearrangements, and those results were checked against IGoR. In a later analysis, TCR-TCR, TCR-HLA and TCR-CMV co-occurrence was scored with hypergeometric tests, and a repertoire-size bias correction was applied to TCR pairs. To estimate false discovery rates, a later analysis permuted the HLA or CMV assignments 20 times. In a later analysis, co-occurring TCRs were grouped using DBSCAN, with TCRdist sequence similarity added in when clustering inside HLA-allele-positive subsets. Co-occurrence clustering excluded repertoires with fewer than 30,000 or more than 120,000 public chains, plus five with anomalous nucleotide sharing. TCRdb re-hosts the immuneACCESS table, in-frame sequences only. Its copies lack some clones; in the studies checked, an unresolved V gene accounts for under half of them, and the cause for the rest is not known. The D gene and trimming were derived from the DNA, and the V and J assignments and clone size from that table. The sample table gives around 100,000 clones. 0.5% to 0.7% of the sample comes from the top ten.

In the case of this clone: Its antigen remains undetermined.

The cohort comprised more than 550 healthy bone marrow donors. Cohort members were all nominally healthy when sampled, although unrecorded immune exposures were likely present. The donor was CMV seronegative and was included in the group of several hundred seronegative cohort members. Each donor provided a peripheral blood sample, and peripheral blood mononuclear cells were used for TCR beta sequencing. Genomic DNA extraction from the blood cell samples was performed with the Qiagen DNeasy Blood Extraction Kit. The full study reports these points: A later genetic analysis reported fewer N-insertions in productive TCRs among donors in an Asian-associated ancestry cluster than the approximately 670-donor mean. Because HLA typing was missing for some donors at each locus, association tests included only the typed subset. It was suggested by the authors that the approach could potentially be generalized to other disease states and immunological phenotypes. Assigning TCR associations to individual alleles was difficult when HLA alleles, especially DR and DQ, strongly co-occurred. Specific HLA alleles were associated with 16,951 TCR beta sequences at a false discovery rate of 0.05 in a later analysis. A later analysis found that most CMV-associated TCR beta chains appeared HLA-restricted, with HLA associations seemingly driven largely by CMV exposure. According to a later analysis, parvovirus B19, influenza, CMV and Epstein-Barr virus appeared linked to several top co-occurrence clusters. In vitro tests confirmed that a few of the cytomegalovirus-associated TCR beta chains recognize cytomegalovirus antigens. A further reported finding was that TCR beta sequences accurately predicted the HLA-A and HLA-B alleles for most subjects in the first cohort. In a later analysis, the rate of TCR association differed among HLA loci, with DRB1 alleles having the most associated TCRs and HLA-C alleles having the fewest. Because the 87-base-pair reads could not distinguish some IMGT-functional V segments, including TRBV6-2 and TRBV6-3, those segments were excluded. In an earlier analysis of some 550 of the donors, most TCR beta V segments were observed in productive rearrangements about 90% or about 30% of the time, broadly matching IMGT annotations. A later genetic analysis associated a missense DCLRE1C variant with V-gene and J-gene trimming of TCR beta chains, and an independent cohort replicated the association. Most TCR sequences were seen in very few donors, while some public TCRs were found in many individuals. Presence/absence analyses assumed roughly uniform sequencing depth across donors, an assumption that may not hold. Compared with equally common non-associated chains, HLA-associated TCR beta chains in a later analysis were more clonally expanded and had lower generation probabilities. The cohort was sequenced for TCR beta chains only, and without alpha or paired-chain data the features that could be detected were limited. For the cohort, immune exposure information was limited to CMV serostatus. Because counts were too low, more than 15 rarely observed V segments, including chromosome 9 orphons, were left out of the earlier analysis of roughly 600 of the donors. Correlated functional status among segregating V segments might be attributable to linkage disequilibrium, but an unknown experimental factor could not be ruled out. The study gave a list of 150 to 200 TCR beta chains associated with cytomegalovirus. The sequencing pipeline was judged likely to have produced a cluster of highly shared sequence variants as a technical artifact. In both the original and validation cohorts, the classifier was reported to diagnose cytomegalovirus status with high specificity and sensitivity.

Source material: PBMCs. The receptor was derived from a man aged 50 to 59 in good health and CMV-seronegative. The sequence joins TRBV11-1 to TRBJ1-2; the central 9 bases match TRBD1. In nucleotide form, the sequence is TGTGCCAGCAGCCCACAGGGGGCACACAACTATGGCTACACCTTC. This gives the protein CASSPQGAHNYGYTF.